This entry is about one T cell receptor beta chain. What it recognizes is unknown. CDR3 length: 14 residues. In germline, CDR1 is SEHNR, CDR2 FQNEAQ (reference sequence). Trimming pared 3 bases from V and 3 bases from J, leaving 6 bases between. This sample is part of a study of cytomegalovirus exposure and HLA in healthy donors. Study results and caveats: Later analysis showed TCR association rates varying by HLA locus, highest for DRB1 and lowest for HLA-C.

60 Vbeta and 13 Jbeta primers were used in PCR. This table comes from immunoSEQ multiplex PCR, and its TCRdb copy is limited to in-frame clones, with some not included. There are 110,000 or so clones in the sample; about 78% occur only once, and more than 10% lies in the top ten. The chain is built from TRBV7-9 and TRBJ2-6, with a tentative D call TRBD1 (5 bases). The sequenced material came from PBMCs. This TCR derives from a woman in her forties in good health and CMV-seropositive. Written as DNA, the CDR3 is TGTGCCAGCAGCTTGGACATTGGGGCCAACGTCCTGACTTTC. It codes for CASSLDIGANVLTF. The variable domain in full, completed from reference TRBV7-9 and TRBJ2-6, reads DTGVSQNPRHKITKRGQNVTFRCDPISEHNRLYWYRQTLGQGPEFLTYFQNEAQLEKSRLLSDRFSAERPKGSFSTLEIQRTEQGDSAMYLCASSLDIGANVLTFGAGSRLTVL.